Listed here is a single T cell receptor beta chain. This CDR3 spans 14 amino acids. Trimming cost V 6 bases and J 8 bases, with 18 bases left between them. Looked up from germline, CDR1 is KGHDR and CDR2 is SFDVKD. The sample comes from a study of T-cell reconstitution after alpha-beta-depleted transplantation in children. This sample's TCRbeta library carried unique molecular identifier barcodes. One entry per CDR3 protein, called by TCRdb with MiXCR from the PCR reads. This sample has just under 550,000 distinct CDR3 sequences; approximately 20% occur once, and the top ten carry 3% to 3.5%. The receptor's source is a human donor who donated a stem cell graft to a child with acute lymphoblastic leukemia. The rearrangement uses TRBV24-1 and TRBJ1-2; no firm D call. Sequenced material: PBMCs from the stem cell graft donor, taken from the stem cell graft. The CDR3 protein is CATSSETWERGYTF. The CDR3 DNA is TGTGCCACCAGTTCGGAGACCTGGGAACGGGGCTACACCTTC.